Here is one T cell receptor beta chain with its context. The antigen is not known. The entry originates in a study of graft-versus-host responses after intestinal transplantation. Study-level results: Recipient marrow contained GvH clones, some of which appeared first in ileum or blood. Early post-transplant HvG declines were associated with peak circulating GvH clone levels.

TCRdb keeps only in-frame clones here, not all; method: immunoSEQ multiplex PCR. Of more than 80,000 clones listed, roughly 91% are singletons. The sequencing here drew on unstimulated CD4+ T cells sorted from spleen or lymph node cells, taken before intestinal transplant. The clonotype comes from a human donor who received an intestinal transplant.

CDR3 loop: CASSESGTGRNQETQYF. CDR3 bases: TGTGCCAGCAGTGAATCCGGGACAGGGCGCAACCAAGAGACCCAGTACTTC. The chain uses TRBV25-1 and TRBJ2-5; the match to TRBD1 covers 9 bases. V lost 1 base to trimming and J lost 0 bases; unmatched junction nucleotides: 6. This CDR3 has 17 residues. Germline-derived CDR1 and CDR2 are MGHDK and SYGVNS.